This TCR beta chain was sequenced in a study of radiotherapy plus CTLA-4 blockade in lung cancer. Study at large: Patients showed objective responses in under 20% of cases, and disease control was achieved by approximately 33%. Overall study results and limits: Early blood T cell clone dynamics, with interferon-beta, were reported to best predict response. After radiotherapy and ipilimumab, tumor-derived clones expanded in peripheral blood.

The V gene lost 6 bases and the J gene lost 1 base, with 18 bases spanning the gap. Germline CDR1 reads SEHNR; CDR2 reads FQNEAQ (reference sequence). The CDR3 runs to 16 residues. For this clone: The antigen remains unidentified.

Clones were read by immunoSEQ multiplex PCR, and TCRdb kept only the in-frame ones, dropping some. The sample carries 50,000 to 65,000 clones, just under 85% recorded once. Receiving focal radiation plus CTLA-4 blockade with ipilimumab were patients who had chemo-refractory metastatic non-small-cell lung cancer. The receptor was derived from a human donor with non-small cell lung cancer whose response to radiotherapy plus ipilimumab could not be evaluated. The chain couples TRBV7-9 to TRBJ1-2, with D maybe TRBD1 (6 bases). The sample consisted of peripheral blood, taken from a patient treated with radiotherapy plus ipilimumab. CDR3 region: CASRFLGQLDNYGYTF. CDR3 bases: TGTGCCAGCAGATTCCTAGGACAGCTGGATAACTATGGCTACACCTTC.